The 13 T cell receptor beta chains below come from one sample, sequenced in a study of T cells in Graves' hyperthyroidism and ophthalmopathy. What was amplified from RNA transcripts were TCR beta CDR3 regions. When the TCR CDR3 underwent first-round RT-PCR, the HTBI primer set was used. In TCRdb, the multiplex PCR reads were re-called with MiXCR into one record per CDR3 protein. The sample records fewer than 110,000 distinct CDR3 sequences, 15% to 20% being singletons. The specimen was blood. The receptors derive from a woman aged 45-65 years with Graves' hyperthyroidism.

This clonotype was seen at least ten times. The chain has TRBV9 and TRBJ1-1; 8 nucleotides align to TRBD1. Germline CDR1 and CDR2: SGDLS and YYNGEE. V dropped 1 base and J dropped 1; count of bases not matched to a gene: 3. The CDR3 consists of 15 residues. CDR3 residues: CASSVKGTGNTEAFF. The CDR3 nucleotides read TGTGCCAGCAGCGTAAAGGGGACAGGGAACACTGAAGCTTTCTTT.

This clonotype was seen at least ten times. DNA of the CDR3: TGTGCCAGCTGGGGTGACTCTGGGGGGGACTACACCTTC. Translated, it gives CASWGDSGGDYTF. V usage is TRBV28 and J usage is TRBJ1-2; weak D call: TRBD1 (5 bases). Per the germline V gene, CDR1 is MDHEN and CDR2 is SYDVKM. This CDR3 comprises 13 residues. Trimming took off 8 bases at V and 10 bases at J, with 20 bases between the two ends.

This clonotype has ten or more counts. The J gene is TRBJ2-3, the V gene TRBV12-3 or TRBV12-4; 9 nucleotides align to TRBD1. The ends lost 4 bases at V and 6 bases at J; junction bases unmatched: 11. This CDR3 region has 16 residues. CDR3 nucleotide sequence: TGTGCCAGCAGTTCGCATCCCGGGACAGGGTTGGATACGCAGTATTTT. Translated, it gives CASSSHPGTGLDTQYF.

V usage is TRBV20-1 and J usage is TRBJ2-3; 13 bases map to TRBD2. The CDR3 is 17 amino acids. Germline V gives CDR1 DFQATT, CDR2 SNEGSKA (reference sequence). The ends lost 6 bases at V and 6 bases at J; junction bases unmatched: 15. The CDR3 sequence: CSAPGTGTSGAGDTQYF. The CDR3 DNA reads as TGCAGTGCCCCCGGGACCGGGACTAGCGGGGCCGGGGATACGCAGTATTTT.

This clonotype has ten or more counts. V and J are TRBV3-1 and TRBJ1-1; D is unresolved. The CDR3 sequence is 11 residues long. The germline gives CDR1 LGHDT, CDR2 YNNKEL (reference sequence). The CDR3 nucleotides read TGTGCGAGCGGAGTAAACACTGAAGCTTTCTTT. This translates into CASGVNTEAFF.

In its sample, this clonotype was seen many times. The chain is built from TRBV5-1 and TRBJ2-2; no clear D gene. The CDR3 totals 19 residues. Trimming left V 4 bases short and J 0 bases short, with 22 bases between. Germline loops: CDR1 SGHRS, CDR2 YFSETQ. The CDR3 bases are TGCGCCAGCAGCCACGGGTGGATTCTACCCCCCACGAACACCGGGGAGCTGTTTTTT. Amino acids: CASSHGWILPPTNTGELFF.

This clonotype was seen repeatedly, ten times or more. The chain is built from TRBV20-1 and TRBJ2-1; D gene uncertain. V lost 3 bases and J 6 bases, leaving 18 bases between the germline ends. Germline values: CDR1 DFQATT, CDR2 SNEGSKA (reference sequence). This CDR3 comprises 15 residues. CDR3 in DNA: TGCAGTGCTAGGACCCCAGTGGTTATGGCCAATGAGCAGTTCTTC. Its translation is CSARTPVVMANEQFF.

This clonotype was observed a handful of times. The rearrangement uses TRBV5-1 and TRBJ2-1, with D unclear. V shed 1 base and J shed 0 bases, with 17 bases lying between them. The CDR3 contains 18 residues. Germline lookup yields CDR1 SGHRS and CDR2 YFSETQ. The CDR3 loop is CASSLYGSVSSSYNEQFF. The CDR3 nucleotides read TGCGCCAGCAGCTTGTACGGTTCAGTCTCTAGCTCCTACAATGAGCAGTTCTTC.

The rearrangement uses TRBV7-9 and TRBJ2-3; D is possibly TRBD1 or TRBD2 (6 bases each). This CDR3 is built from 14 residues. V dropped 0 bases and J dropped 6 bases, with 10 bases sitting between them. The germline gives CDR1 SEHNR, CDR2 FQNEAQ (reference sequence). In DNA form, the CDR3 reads TGTGCCAGCAGCTTAGCGGACAGCGGGGATACGCAGTATTTT. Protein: CASSLADSGDTQYF.

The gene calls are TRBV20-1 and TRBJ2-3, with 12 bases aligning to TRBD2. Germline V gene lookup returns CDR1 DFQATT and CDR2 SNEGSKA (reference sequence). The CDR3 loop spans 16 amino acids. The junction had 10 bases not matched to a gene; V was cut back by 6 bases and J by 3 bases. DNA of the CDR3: TGCAGTGCCCCCCTTACCGGGACTAGCGGGACAGATACGCAGTATTTT. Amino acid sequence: CSAPLTGTSGTDTQYF.

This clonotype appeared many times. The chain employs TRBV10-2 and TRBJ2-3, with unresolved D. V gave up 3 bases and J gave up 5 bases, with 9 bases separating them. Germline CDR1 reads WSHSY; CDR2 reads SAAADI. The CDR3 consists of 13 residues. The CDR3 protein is CASSDPHRDTQYF. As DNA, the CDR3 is TGCGCCAGCAGTGACCCCCACCGAGATACGCAGTATTTT.

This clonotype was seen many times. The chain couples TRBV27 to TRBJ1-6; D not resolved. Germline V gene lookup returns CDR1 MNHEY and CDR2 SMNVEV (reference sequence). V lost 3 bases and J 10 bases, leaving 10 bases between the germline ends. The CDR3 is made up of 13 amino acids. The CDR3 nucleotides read TGTGCCAGCAGTTTTTCTGGAGGATCACCCCTCCACTTT. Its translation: CASSFSGGSPLHF.

In DNA form, the CDR3 reads TGCAGTGCTAGTGCCAGGGTGGAATCCATGAACACTGAAGCTTTCTTT. It translates to CSASARVESMNTEAFF. The chain uses TRBV20-1 and TRBJ1-1; tentative D call: TRBD1 (5 bases). The V and J ends lost 3 bases and 0 bases respectively, with 17 bases between them. This CDR3 is 16 amino acids long. Per germline, CDR1 DFQATT and CDR2 SNEGSKA (reference sequence).